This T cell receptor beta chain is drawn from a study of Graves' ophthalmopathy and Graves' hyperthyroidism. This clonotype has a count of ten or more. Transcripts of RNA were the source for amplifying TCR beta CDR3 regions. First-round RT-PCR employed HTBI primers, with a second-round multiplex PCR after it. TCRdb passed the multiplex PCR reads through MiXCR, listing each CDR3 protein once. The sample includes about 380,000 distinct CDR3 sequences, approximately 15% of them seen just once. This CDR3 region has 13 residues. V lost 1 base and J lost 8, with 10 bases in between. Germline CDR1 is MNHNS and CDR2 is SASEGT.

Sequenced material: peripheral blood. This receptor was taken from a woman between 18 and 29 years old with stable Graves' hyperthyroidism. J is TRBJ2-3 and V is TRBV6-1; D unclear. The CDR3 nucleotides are TGTGCCAGCAGTGAAGGGGCCCCTAGTACGCAGTATTTT. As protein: CASSEGAPSTQYF.